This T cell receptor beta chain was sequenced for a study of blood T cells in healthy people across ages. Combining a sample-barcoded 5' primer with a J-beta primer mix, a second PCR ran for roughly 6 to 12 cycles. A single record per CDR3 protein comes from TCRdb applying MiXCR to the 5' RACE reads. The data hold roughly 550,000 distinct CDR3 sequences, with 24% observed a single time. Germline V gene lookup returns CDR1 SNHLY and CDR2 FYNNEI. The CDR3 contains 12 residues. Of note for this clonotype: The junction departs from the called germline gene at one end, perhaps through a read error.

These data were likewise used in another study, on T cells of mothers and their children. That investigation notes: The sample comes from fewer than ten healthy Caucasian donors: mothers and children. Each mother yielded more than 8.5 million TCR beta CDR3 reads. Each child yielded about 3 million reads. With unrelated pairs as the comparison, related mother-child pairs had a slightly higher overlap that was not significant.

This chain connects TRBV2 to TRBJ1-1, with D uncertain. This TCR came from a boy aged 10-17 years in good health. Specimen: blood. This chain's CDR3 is CASSADGTEAFF. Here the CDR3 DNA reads TGTGCCAGCAGTGCGGACGGAACTGAAGCCTTCTTT. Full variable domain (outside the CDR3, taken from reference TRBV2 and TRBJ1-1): EPEVTQTPSHQVTQMGQEVILRCVPISNHLYFYWYRQILGQKVEFLVSFYNNEISEKSEIFDDQFSVERPDGSNFTLKIRSTKLEDSAMYFCASSADGTEAFFGQGTRLTVV.